This T cell receptor beta chain was sequenced for a study of T cell changes during pregnancy in multiple sclerosis. J gave up 1 base and V 4 bases, and 8 bases lay outside the gene matches. The CDR3 has 16 amino acids. Germline loops: CDR1 SGHAT, CDR2 FQNNGV. The repertoire was sequenced with immunoSEQ multiplex PCR; TCRdb's copy has only in-frame clones and lacks some. The sample includes about 73,000 clones, around 94% of them seen just once. This sample comprised peripheral blood, obtained in the third trimester of pregnancy. The chain is built from TRBV11-2 and TRBJ2-5; 8 nucleotides agree with TRBD2. The source of this sequence is a female donor in good health, enrolled as a control in a pregnancy study. DNA of the CDR3: TGTGCCAGCAGCTATCACGGGGCGGGGGGCCAAGAGACCCAGTACTTC. It yields the protein CASSYHGAGGQETQYF.